Below, one TCR beta chain is given with its context. Its antigen is still unknown. This sample was included in a study of TIL therapy for anti-PD-1-resistant metastatic lung cancer. Study results and limitations: Infused TIL clonotypes partially replaced the baseline blood repertoire, then decayed over months.

Specified time point: pre-treatment sample, taken before nivolumab and TIL therapy. The libraries were made with immunoSEQ v3. Assay used: immunoSEQ multiplex PCR; TCRdb lists only in-frame clones, some missing. This table holds around 16,000 clones, 70% to 85% found once. The sample in question was blood, obtained at baseline. The clonotype originates from a person aged 25 to 79 with non-small cell lung cancer.

The CDR3 sequence is CASSLVFGGTDTQYF. CDR3 nucleotide sequence: TGTGCCAGCAGCTTAGTCTTCGGGGGCACAGATACGCAGTATTTT. The chain joins TRBV7-6 to TRBJ2-3; possibly TRBD2 for D (5 bases). Per germline, CDR1 SGHVS and CDR2 FNYEAQ. The CDR3 extends over 15 amino acids. Trimming shortened V by 1 base and J by 1 base, and 9 bases separated the two germline ends.